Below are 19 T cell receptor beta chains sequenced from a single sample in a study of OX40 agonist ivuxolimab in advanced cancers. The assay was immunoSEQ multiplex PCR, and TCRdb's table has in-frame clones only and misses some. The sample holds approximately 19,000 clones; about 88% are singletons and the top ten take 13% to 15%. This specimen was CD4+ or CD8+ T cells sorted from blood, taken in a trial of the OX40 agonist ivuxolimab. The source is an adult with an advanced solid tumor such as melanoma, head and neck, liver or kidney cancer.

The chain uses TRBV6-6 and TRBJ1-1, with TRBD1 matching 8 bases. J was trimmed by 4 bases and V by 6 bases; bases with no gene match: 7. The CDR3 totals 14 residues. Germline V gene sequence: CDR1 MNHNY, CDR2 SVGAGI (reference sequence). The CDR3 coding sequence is TGTGCCAGCAGGATCCAGGGGGCAGGCACTGAAGCTTTCTTT. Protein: CASRIQGAGTEAFF.

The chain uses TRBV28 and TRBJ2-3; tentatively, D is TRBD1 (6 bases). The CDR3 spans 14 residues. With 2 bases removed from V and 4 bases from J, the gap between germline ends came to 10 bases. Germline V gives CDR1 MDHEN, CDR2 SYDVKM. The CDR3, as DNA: TGTGCCAGCAGTTTACTCCAGGGGTCAGATACGCAGTATTTT. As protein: CASSLLQGSDTQYF.

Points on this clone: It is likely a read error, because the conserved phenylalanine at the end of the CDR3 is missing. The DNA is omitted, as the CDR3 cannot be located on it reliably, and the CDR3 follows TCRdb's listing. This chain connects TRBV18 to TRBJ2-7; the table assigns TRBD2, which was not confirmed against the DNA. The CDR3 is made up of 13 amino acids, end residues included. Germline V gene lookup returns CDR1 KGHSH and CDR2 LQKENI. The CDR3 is CASSLDYSRAVGL.

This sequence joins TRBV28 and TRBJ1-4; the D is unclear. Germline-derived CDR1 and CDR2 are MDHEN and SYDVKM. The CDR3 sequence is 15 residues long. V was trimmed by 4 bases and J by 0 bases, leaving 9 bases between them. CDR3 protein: CASSSTHSTNEKLFF. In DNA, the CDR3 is TGTGCCAGCAGTTCCACCCACTCAACTAATGAAAAACTGTTTTTT.

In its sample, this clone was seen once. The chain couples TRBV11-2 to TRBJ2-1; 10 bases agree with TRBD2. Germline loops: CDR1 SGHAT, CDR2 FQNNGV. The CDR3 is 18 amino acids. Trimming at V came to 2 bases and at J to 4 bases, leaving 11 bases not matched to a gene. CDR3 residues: CASSLTLVLAGVYNEQFF. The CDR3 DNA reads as TGTGCCAGCAGCTTAACCTTGGTTCTAGCGGGAGTTTACAATGAGCAGTTCTTC.

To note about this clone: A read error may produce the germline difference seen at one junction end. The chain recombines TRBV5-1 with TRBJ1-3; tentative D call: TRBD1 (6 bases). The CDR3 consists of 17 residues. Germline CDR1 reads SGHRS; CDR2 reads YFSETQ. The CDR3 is CASSLGAMGQSGNTIYF. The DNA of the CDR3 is TGCGCCAGCAGTTTGGGGGCAATGGGTCAATCTGGAAACACCATATATTTT.

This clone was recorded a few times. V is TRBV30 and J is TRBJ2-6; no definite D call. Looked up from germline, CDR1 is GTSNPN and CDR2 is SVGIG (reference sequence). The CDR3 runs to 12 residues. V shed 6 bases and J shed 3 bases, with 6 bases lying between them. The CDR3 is CACSGGANVLTF. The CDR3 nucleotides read TGTGCCTGCTCTGGTGGGGCCAACGTCCTGACTTTC.

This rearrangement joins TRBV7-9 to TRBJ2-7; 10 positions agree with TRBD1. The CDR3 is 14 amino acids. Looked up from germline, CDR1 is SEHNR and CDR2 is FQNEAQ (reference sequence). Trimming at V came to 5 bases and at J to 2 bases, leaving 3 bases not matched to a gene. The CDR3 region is CASSGTGVAYEQYF. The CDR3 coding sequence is TGTGCCAGCAGCGGGACAGGGGTAGCCTACGAGCAGTACTTC.

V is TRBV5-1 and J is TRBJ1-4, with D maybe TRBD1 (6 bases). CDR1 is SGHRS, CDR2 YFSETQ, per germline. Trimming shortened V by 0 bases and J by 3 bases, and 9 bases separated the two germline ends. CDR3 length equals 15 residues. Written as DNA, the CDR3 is TGCGCCAGCAGCTTGGGCGCAGGGGCTAATGAAAAACTGTTTTTT. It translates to CASSLGAGANEKLFF.

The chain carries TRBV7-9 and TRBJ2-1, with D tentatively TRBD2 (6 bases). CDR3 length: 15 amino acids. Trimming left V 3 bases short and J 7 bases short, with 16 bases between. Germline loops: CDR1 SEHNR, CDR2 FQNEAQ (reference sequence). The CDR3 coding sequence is TGTGCCAGCAGCTTCATAGCGGCCGAGGGAAATGAGCAGTTCTTC. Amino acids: CASSFIAAEGNEQFF.

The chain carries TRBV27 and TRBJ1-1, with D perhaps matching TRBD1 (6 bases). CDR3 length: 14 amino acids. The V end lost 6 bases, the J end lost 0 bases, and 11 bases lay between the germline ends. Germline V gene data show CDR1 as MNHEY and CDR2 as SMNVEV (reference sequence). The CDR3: CASRGGQLNTEAFF. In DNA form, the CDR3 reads TGTGCCAGCAGGGGGGGACAATTGAACACTGAAGCTTTCTTT.

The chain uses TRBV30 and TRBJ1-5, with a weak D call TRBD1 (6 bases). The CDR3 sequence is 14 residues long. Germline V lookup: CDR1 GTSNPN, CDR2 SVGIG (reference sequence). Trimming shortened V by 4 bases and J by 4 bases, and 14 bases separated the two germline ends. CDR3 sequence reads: CAWNAGAANQPQHF. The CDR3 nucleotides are TGTGCCTGGAACGCAGGGGCCGCAAATCAGCCCCAGCATTTT.

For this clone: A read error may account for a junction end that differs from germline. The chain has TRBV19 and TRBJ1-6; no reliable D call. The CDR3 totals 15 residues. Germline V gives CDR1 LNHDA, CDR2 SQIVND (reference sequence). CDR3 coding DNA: TGTGCCGGTAGTATAATGAGCTCCTATAATTCACCCCTCCACTTT. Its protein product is CAGSIMSSYNSPLHF.

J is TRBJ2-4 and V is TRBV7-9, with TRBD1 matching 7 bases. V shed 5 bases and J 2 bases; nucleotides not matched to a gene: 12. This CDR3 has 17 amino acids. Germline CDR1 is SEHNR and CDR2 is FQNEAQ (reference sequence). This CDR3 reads CASSGRQGLEPKNIQYF. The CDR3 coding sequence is TGTGCCAGCAGCGGACGACAGGGCTTAGAACCCAAAAACATTCAGTACTTC.

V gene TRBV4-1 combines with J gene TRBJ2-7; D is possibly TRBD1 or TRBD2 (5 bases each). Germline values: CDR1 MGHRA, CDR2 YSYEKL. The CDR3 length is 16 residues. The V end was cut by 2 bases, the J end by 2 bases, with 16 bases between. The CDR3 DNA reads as TGCGCCAGCAGCCAAAGCACCGGGACGGTAACCTACGAGCAGTACTTC. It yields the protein CASSQSTGTVTYEQYF.

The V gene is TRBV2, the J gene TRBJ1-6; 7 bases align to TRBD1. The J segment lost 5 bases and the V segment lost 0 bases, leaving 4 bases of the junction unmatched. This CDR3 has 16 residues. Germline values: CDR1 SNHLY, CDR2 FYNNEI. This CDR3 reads CASSEAGTANNSPLHF. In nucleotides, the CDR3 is TGTGCCAGCAGTGAAGCCGGGACAGCAAATAATTCACCCCTCCACTTT. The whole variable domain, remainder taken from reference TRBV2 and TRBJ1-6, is EPEVTQTPSHQVTQMGQEVILRCVPISNHLYFYWYRQILGQKVEFLVSFYNNEISEKSEIFDDQFSVERPDGSNFTLKIRSTKLEDSAMYFCASSEAGTANNSPLHFGNGTRLTVT.

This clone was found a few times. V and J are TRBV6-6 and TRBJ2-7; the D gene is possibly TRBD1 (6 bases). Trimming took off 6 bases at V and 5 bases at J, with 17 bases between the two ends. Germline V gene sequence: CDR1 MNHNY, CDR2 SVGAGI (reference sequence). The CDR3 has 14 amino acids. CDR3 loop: CASRFQGYGDEQYF. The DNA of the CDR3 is TGTGCCAGCAGGTTTCAGGGGTACGGCGACGAGCAGTACTTC.

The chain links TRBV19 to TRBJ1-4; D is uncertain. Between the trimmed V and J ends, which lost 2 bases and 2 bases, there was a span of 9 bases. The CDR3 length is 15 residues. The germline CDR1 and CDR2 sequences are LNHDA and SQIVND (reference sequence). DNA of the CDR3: TGTGCCAGTAGTATAATGTCGAGGACTAATGAAAAACTGTTTTTT. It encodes CASSIMSRTNEKLFF. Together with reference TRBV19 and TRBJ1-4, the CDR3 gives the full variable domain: DGGITQSPKYLFRKEGQNVTLSCEQNLNHDAMYWYRQDPGQGLRLIYYSQIVNDFQKGDIAEGYSVSREKKESFPLTVTSAQKNPTAFYLCASSIMSRTNEKLFFGSGTQLSVL.

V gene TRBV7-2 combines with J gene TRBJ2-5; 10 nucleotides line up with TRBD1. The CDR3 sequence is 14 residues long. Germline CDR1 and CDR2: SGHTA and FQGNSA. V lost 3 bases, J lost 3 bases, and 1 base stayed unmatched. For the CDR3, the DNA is TGTGCCAGCAGCTTGGGGACAGGGGAAGAGACCCAGTACTTC. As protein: CASSLGTGEETQYF.